Listed below are T cell receptor beta chains from one sample, sequenced in a study of CDR3 diversity in severe acne. One entry per CDR3 protein, called by TCRdb with MiXCR from the PCR reads. In the table there are more than 85,000 distinct CDR3 sequences, 45% to 50% of which are singletons. The source material was blood. The receptors were gathered from a male donor with severe acne vulgaris. The CDR3 runs from the conserved cysteine through the conserved F or W. A D gene is named only where the DNA matches it firmly. Size values are once, few and many counts, or a class for expanded clones, and some rows have none.

clone size	D gene	V gene	J gene	CDR3 DNA	CDR3 protein
-	-	TRBV10-1	TRBJ2-7	TGCGCCAGCAGTGACAGGGAATCCTACGAGCAGTACTTC	CASSDRESYEQYF
-	-	TRBV9	TRBJ1-2	TGTGCCAGCAGCGTATTTTCCGGGAGAGCGACCTATGGCTACACCTTC	CASSVFSGRATYGYTF
few	-	TRBV28	TRBJ2-7	TGTGCCAGCAGTTTAGTACAACCGACCTACGAGCAGTACTTC	CASSLVQPTYEQYF
once	TRBD1	TRBV19	TRBJ2-7	TGTGCCACTACAGGGGGCAACCTCTACGAGCAGTACTTC	CATTGGNLYEQYF
many	TRBD2	TRBV20-1	TRBJ2-1	TGCAGTGCTAGAGGGGAGCGGGAGGGTTACAATGAGCAGTTCTTC	CSARGEREGYNEQFF
many	-	TRBV5-1	TRBJ1-1	TGCGCCAGCAGCTTGGAGGCGAACACTGAAGCTTTCTTT	CASSLEANTEAFF
-	TRBD1	TRBV19	TRBJ1-5	TGTGCCAGTAGGATACAGGGGGGAGAGACCCAGCATTTT	CASRIQGGETQHF
few	TRBD1	TRBV15	TRBJ2-1	TGTGCCACCATCGATCCCGGGGGGACAGGGAATGAGCAGTTCTTC	CATIDPGGTGNEQFF
few	-	TRBV25-1	TRBJ1-5	TGTGCCAGCAGTGATGGTCAGGGGACGAATCAGCCCCAGCATTTT	CASSDGQGTNQPQHF
-	-	TRBV5-5	TRBJ1-1	TGTGCCAGCAGCTCCGGATCCGAAGGAGCTTTCTTT	CASSSGSEGAFF
-	-	TRBV15	TRBJ1-1	TGTGCCACCAGCAGAGTCAAGACCTGGAACACTGAAGCTTTCTTT	CATSRVKTWNTEAFF
-	-	TRBV7-2	TRBJ2-5	TGTGCCAGCAGCCCCCGTAGGGTGGCGGAGACCCAGTACTTC	CASSPRRVAETQYF
-	-	TRBV13	TRBJ2-7	TGTGCCAGCAGCCCCGACGATGGATACGAGCAGTACTTC	CASSPDDGYEQYF
few	-	TRBV3-1	TRBJ2-7	TGTGCCAGCAGCCCAGCCAACGGCTACGAGCAGTACTTC	CASSPANGYEQYF
many	-	TRBV9	TRBJ2-1	TGTGCCAGCAGCTCCTCCGGTGAAGGGGCACGCGATGAGCAGTTCTTC	CASSSSGEGARDEQFF
-	-	TRBV25-1	TRBJ1-1	TGTGCCACCGCCTCGGGGGCATCCCCTGAAGCTTTCTTT	CATASGASPEAFF
many	-	TRBV10-3	TRBJ2-1	TGTGCCACCCGGACGATGGGGCGGGACAATGAGCAGTTCTTC	CATRTMGRDNEQFF
-	-	TRBV24-1	TRBJ1-1	TGTGCCACCAGCAGGGGAATGAACACTGAAGCTTTCTTT	CATSRGMNTEAFF
-	-	TRBV20-1	TRBJ1-1	TGCAGTGCTAGTGGGGTGGGCACTGAAGCTTTCTTT	CSASGVGTEAFF
-	TRBD1	TRBV12-3/TRBV12-4	TRBJ1-2	TGTGCCAGCAGCCCGGGACAGGGGGTTTCGAACTTC	CASSPGQGVSNF
-	TRBD2	TRBV11-2	TRBJ2-7	TGTGCCAGCAGCTTAGGGGCCACCGGGGGGGTAGCTAGCGAGCAGTACTTC	CASSLGATGGVASEQYF
few	-	TRBV13	TRBJ2-1	TGTGCCAGCAGCTTATACAACGAGTACAATGAGCAGTTCTTC	CASSLYNEYNEQFF
many	TRBD1	TRBV7-8	TRBJ1-2	TGTGCCAGCAGCTTATCGGGACAGGGCTACTATGGCTACACCTTC	CASSLSGQGYYGYTF
-	-	TRBV28	TRBJ1-3	TGTGCCAGCAGCCCCAGGGAAGTAAGGGGAAACACCATATATTTT	CASSPREVRGNTIYF
-	-	TRBV12-3/TRBV12-4	TRBJ2-7	TGTGCCAGCAGTTTCGGGACCTCCTCCTACGAGCAGTACTTC	CASSFGTSSYEQYF
-	TRBD2	TRBV29-1	TRBJ2-5	TGCAGCGTCCGACTAGCGGGACAAGAGACCCAGTACTTC	CSVRLAGQETQYF
-	TRBD2	TRBV11-3	TRBJ2-7	TGTGCCAGCAGCCCCTTTCGGGACTATGGCTACGAGCAGTACTTC	CASSPFRDYGYEQYF
many	-	TRBV12-3/TRBV12-4	TRBJ2-3	TGTGCCAGCGAAGCACGGGCGAGGGATACGCAGTATTTT	CASEARARDTQYF
many	TRBD1	TRBV19	TRBJ1-3	TGTGCCAGTAGATCAAATCCGGGACAGGGAGGAGGAAACACCATATATTTT	CASRSNPGQGGGNTIYF